The T cell receptor beta chain under discussion was sequenced for a study of Graves' ophthalmopathy and Graves' hyperthyroidism. Study conclusions and caveats: The study's model predicted ophthalmopathy progression at 70.59% sensitivity and around 75% specificity.

With regard to this clonotype: The target antigen is unknown.

Transcripts of RNA were the source for amplifying TCR beta CDR3 regions. The library came from an HTBI-primed first-round RT-PCR and a second-round multiplex PCR. A single record per CDR3 protein comes from TCRdb applying MiXCR to the multiplex PCR reads. Here the sample spans some 1.1 million distinct CDR3 sequences, around a third being singletons. The receptor was isolated from an adult man with Graves' hyperthyroidism. Sequencing was done on a sample of peripheral blood or thyroid tissue (not recorded which).

The CDR3: CASRGQPIDTIYF. CDR3 nucleotides: TGTGCCAGCAGGGGACAGCCCATAGACACCATATATTTT. This chain uses TRBV12-3 or TRBV12-4 with TRBJ1-3, with TRBD1 matching 7 bases. The CDR3 covers 13 residues. Germline trimming cut 6 bases from V and 8 bases from J; bases unmatched to any gene: 7.